This is a list of T cell receptor beta chains from one sample in a study of human T cells and chemical hapten exposure. One entry per CDR3 protein results from TCRdb running MiXCR on the RACE reads. The sample has 210,000 or so distinct CDR3 sequences; around 25% are singletons. Material: whole blood, obtained in connection with sensitization to the hapten diphenylcyclopropenone (DPC). These receptors were obtained from a woman between 40 and 55 years old with alopecia areata. Some clones in this sample may be carry-over from other donors' samples. The CDR3 runs from the conserved cysteine through the conserved F or W. The order of the fields is V gene, D gene, clone size, J gene, CDR3 protein, CDR3 DNA. A D gene is named only where the DNA matches it firmly. Size tells how often a clone was seen (once, few, many) or the class of an expanded clone, and some rows leave it out.

TRBV6-2/TRBV6-3	.	.	TRBJ2-5	CASLDWMQETQYF	TGTGCCAGCCTCGACTGGATGCAAGAGACCCAGTACTTC
TRBV29-1	TRBD1	.	TRBJ2-7	CSAGQRLQEQYF	TGCAGCGCGGGACAGCGACTTCAGGAGCAGTACTTC
TRBV19	.	.	TRBJ1-5	CASSPWGDNSNQPQHF	TGTGCCAGTAGTCCATGGGGCGACAATAGCAATCAGCCCCAGCATTTT
TRBV29-1	TRBD1	few	TRBJ2-7	CSVRDRAYEQYF	TGCAGCGTGCGGGACAGGGCCTACGAGCAGTACTTC
TRBV12-3/TRBV12-4	.	few	TRBJ2-5	CASSLQGRRETQYF	TGTGCCAGCAGTTTACAGGGGAGGAGAGAGACCCAGTACTTC
TRBV12-3/TRBV12-4	TRBD1	few	TRBJ1-5	CASSLAATGPGSQPQHF	TGTGCCAGCAGTTTAGCGGCGACAGGGCCCGGGAGTCAGCCCCAGCATTTT
TRBV3-1	.	few	TRBJ1-6	CASSQSGETPLHF	TGTGCCAGCAGCCAGTCAGGTGAAACACCCCTCCACTTT
TRBV6-1	TRBD2	few	TRBJ2-1	CASSPTTSGSWVEQFF	TGTGCCAGCAGTCCCACAACTAGCGGGAGCTGGGTTGAGCAGTTCTTC
TRBV6-5	TRBD1	.	TRBJ1-1	CASSSPGGESTEAFF	TGTGCCAGCAGTTCTCCAGGGGGCGAAAGCACTGAAGCTTTCTTT
TRBV19	TRBD1	many	TRBJ2-5	CATRDRRSAGAQYF	TGTGCCACTCGGGACAGACGAAGCGCCGGGGCCCAGTACTTC
TRBV29-1	.	few	TRBJ1-1	CSVQRSETEAFF	TGCAGCGTCCAACGCAGTGAGACTGAAGCTTTCTTT
TRBV9	.	.	TRBJ2-2	CASSVERNPEFGELFF	TGTGCCAGCAGCGTAGAAAGAAACCCGGAGTTCGGGGAGCTGTTTTTT
TRBV14	.	.	TRBJ1-2	CASSRAAGGYNF	TGTGCCAGCAGCCGGGCCGCTGGTGGCTACAACTTC
TRBV4-2	.	few	TRBJ2-3	CASSQDPWAREQYF	TGTGCCAGCAGCCAAGATCCCTGGGCTAGGGAGCAGTATTTT
TRBV6-5	.	.	TRBJ2-7	CASSPPQGYEQYF	TGTGCCAGCAGCCCGCCCCAGGGTTACGAGCAGTACTTC
TRBV6-2/TRBV6-3	TRBD2	.	TRBJ2-2	CASTHGGFISSGKTGELFF	TGTGCCAGCACTCACGGAGGGTTCATTTCTAGCGGGAAAACCGGGGAGCTGTTTTTT
TRBV4-2	.	few	TRBJ2-5	CASSQAGPRGQETQYF	TGTGCCAGCAGCCAAGCCGGACCCCGAGGGCAAGAGACCCAGTACTTC
TRBV6-2/TRBV6-3	TRBD2	few	TRBJ2-6	CASTGGLAGANVLTF	TGTGCCAGCACGGGGGGATTGGCTGGGGCCAACGTCCTGACTTTC
TRBV7-2	TRBD1	few	TRBJ2-1	CASSLAGTGGYNEQFF	TGTGCCAGCAGCTTAGCAGGGACAGGGGGGTACAATGAGCAGTTCTTC
TRBV27	.	.	TRBJ1-4	CASSPRFSLRKLFF	TGTGCCAGCAGCCCACGGTTCTCTCTTCGAAAACTGTTTTTT
TRBV12-3/TRBV12-4	.	.	TRBJ1-1	CASSRTGALVEAFF	TGTGCCAGCAGTAGGACCGGGGCTCTTGTGGAAGCTTTCTTT
TRBV5-4	TRBD1	few	TRBJ2-1	CASSDRGGEYEQFF	TGTGCCAGCAGCGACAGGGGCGGGGAATATGAGCAGTTCTTC
TRBV5-5	.	few	TRBJ2-2	CASRKVPTGELFF	TGTGCCAGCAGAAAAGTCCCCACCGGGGAGCTGTTTTTT
TRBV10-3	.	.	TRBJ2-3	CAISEPEGLGESTDTQYF	TGTGCCATCAGTGAGCCGGAAGGACTGGGTGAGAGCACAGATACGCAGTATTTT
TRBV20-1	.	.	TRBJ2-7	CSASGGYEQYF	TGCAGTGCTAGCGGGGGCTACGAGCAGTACTTC
TRBV4-3	TRBD1	.	TRBJ1-1	CASSQEGGRGRAFF	TGCGCCAGCAGCCAAGAAGGGGGCAGGGGAAGAGCTTTCTTT
TRBV9	.	.	TRBJ1-4	CASSVGAGEKLFF	TGTGCCAGCAGCGTAGGGGCAGGAGAAAAACTGTTTTTT
TRBV7-9	.	many	TRBJ1-1	CASRMVKRTEAFF	TGTGCCAGCCGTATGGTAAAGAGGACTGAAGCTTTCTTT
TRBV29-1	.	few	TRBJ1-2	CSVGGIRESLYGYTF	TGCAGCGTTGGCGGAATCAGGGAATCCCTCTATGGCTACACCTTC
TRBV6-5	TRBD2	.	TRBJ2-2	CASSYSGRGTGELFF	TGTGCCAGCAGTTACAGCGGGAGAGGAACCGGGGAGCTGTTTTTT
TRBV20-1	.	few	TRBJ2-7	CSAPLGTPWVEQYF	TGCAGTGCTCCCCTGGGGACTCCGTGGGTCGAGCAGTACTTC
TRBV7-2	TRBD2	.	TRBJ2-3	CASSFPTSRTDTQYF	TGTGCCAGCAGCTTCCCGACTAGCCGCACAGATACGCAGTATTTT
TRBV7-9	TRBD1	many	TRBJ2-7	CASSLPRSGQSSYEQYF	TGTGCCAGCAGCCTCCCTCGGTCGGGACAGAGCTCCTACGAGCAGTACTTC
TRBV9	TRBD1	.	TRBJ1-1	CASSNGQGVNTEAFF	TGTGCCAGCAGCAACGGACAGGGGGTGAACACTGAAGCTTTCTTT
TRBV29-1	TRBD2	few	TRBJ2-3	CSVVPSGGTTDTQYF	TGCAGCGTTGTGCCTAGCGGGGGAACCACAGATACGCAGTATTTT
TRBV4-1	.	many	TRBJ2-1	CASSQGLGRVQREYNEQFF	TGCGCCAGCAGCCAAGGTTTAGGAAGGGTACAGAGAGAATACAATGAGCAGTTCTTC
TRBV4-1	TRBD2	many	TRBJ2-1	CASSPLAGGYNEQFF	TGCGCCAGCAGCCCACTAGCGGGAGGGTACAATGAGCAGTTCTTC
TRBV6-1	TRBD1	.	TRBJ2-7	CASNTGTGFNYEQYF	TGTGCCAGTAACACCGGGACAGGGTTTAACTACGAGCAGTACTTC
TRBV20-1	.	.	TRBJ2-7	CSARPPQANYEQYF	TGCAGTGCTAGACCTCCACAGGCCAACTACGAGCAGTACTTC
TRBV27	TRBD1	few	TRBJ1-4	CASSYDRVAEKLFF	TGTGCCAGCAGCTACGACAGGGTTGCTGAAAAACTGTTTTTT
TRBV20-1	TRBD1	few	TRBJ2-7	CSATGQGSYEQYF	TGCAGTGCAACCGGACAGGGTTCCTACGAGCAGTACTTC
TRBV7-2	.	many	TRBJ1-2	CASSLGRGLTNYGYTF	TGTGCCAGCAGCTTAGGAAGGGGCCTCACTAACTATGGCTACACCTTC
TRBV4-3	.	.	TRBJ2-2	CASSRGAGPGELFF	TGCGCCAGCAGCCGCGGGGCCGGGCCCGGGGAGCTGTTTTTT
TRBV29-1	TRBD1	few	TRBJ1-4	CSGVHRGREEKLFF	TGCAGCGGCGTACACAGGGGGCGCGAAGAAAAACTGTTTTTT
TRBV3-1	TRBD2	few	TRBJ2-7	CASSRGSGGSYEQYF	TGTGCCAGCAGCCGGGGTAGCGGGGGCTCCTACGAGCAGTACTTC
TRBV5-6	.	many	TRBJ1-5	CASSLAGTQPQHF	TGTGCCAGCAGCTTGGCGGGGACTCAGCCCCAGCATTTT
TRBV7-9	.	.	TRBJ2-3	CASSYPRDGPDTQYF	TGTGCCAGCAGCTACCCCCGGGATGGGCCAGATACGCAGTATTTT
TRBV5-1	.	.	TRBJ2-2	CASSFDSHTGELFF	TGCGCCAGCAGCTTCGATAGCCACACCGGGGAGCTGTTTTTT
TRBV6-5	.	.	TRBJ2-5	CASSYFSFGFTQETQYF	TGTGCCAGCAGTTACTTTAGTTTCGGCTTTACTCAAGAGACCCAGTACTTC
TRBV19	TRBD2	many	TRBJ2-3	CASSLGAGGMTDTQYF	TGTGCCAGTAGCTTAGGAGCGGGAGGAATGACAGATACGCAGTATTTT
TRBV6-2/TRBV6-3	.	few	TRBJ1-6	CASSQPRNSPLHF	TGTGCCAGCAGCCAACCCCGAAATTCACCCCTCCACTTT
TRBV12-3/TRBV12-4	TRBD2	.	TRBJ2-7	CASSLSSSGRNHYEQYF	TGTGCCAGCAGTTTATCCTCTAGCGGGAGAAACCACTACGAGCAGTACTTC
TRBV28	TRBD2	few	TRBJ2-1	CASSHTSGRVPFF	TGTGCCAGCAGTCATACTAGCGGGAGGGTCCCGTTCTTC